The subject of this entry is one TCR beta chain. Individuals aged about 18 to 90 years were recruited from about two dozen US areas. This sample is drawn from a study of blood T cell repertoires in COVID-19. Germline CDR1 MNHEY, CDR2 SVGAGI. Trimming shortened V by 2 bases and J by 1 base, and 5 bases separated the two germline ends. The CDR3 has 13 amino acids. In the original analysis: Estimation of nucleated cell counts relied on the amplification of reference gene primers. Repertoires were generated with immunoSEQ multiplex PCR, while TCRdb's copy carries only in-frame clones and drops some. From that table come the V and J calls and clone size; the DNA was used to work out D and trimming. Of about 360,000 clones in the sample, approximately 88% were seen once.

The chain couples TRBV6-5 to TRBJ1-1; no clear D. The receptor comes from a woman aged 40-49 years with acute COVID-19. The sample taken for sequencing was PBMCs or T cells enriched from blood (not recorded which). Here the CDR3 DNA reads TGTGCCAGCAGTTACCGACAGAACACTGAAGCTTTCTTT. Translation: CASSYRQNTEAFF.